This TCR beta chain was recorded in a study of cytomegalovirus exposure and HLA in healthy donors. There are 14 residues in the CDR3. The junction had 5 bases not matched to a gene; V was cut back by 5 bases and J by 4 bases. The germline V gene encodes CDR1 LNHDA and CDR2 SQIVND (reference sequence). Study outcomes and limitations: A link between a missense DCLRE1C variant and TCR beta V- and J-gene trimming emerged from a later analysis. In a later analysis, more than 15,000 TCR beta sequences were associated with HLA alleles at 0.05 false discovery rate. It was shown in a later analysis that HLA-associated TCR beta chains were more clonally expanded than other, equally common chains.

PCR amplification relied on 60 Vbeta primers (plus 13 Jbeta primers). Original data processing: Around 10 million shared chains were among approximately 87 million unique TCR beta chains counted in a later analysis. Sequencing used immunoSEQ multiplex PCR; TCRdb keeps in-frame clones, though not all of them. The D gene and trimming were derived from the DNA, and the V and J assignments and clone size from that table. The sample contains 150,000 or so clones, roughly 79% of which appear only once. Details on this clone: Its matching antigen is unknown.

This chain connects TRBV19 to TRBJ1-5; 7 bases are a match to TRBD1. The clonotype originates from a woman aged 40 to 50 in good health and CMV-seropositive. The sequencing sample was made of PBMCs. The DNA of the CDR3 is TGTGCCAGTAGTTCCAGGGGGAGAAATCAGCCCCAGCATTTT. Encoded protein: CASSSRGRNQPQHF.